This TCR beta chain is from a study of T cells in Graves' hyperthyroidism and ophthalmopathy. The CDR3 is 18 residues long. V dropped 2 bases and J dropped 1 base, with 19 bases sitting between them. Findings of the study overall: Peripheral blood also featured most of the thyroid clonotypes expanded above 0.001. Researchers report that a 13 V-J model separated ophthalmopathy from stable hyperthyroidism. Ophthalmopathy got predicted by the model a median approximately 6.3 months before its onset.

Any patient presenting with uncontrolled infection, other autoimmune disease, pregnancy or lactation was left out. The investigators amplified TCR beta CDR3 regions from RNA transcripts. The study used the HTBI primer set for a first-round RT-PCR of the TCR CDR3. Using its own MiXCR run on the multiplex PCR reads, TCRdb lists one record per CDR3 protein. Of 400,000 to 600,000 distinct CDR3 sequences listed, 20% to 25% are singletons. This clonotype was recorded a few times. Its antigen is unidentified. Sequenced material: blood. V gene TRBV12-3 or TRBV12-4 combines with J gene TRBJ2-3; D gene ambiguous. This TCR was recovered from a man aged 18 to 30 with Graves' hyperthyroidism. In nucleotides, the CDR3 is TGTGCCAGCAGTTTAAATGTTCAGACCTATAGAGGCACAGATACGCAGTATTTT. Its protein product is CASSLNVQTYRGTDTQYF.